This T cell receptor (beta chain) was sequenced for a study of regulatory T cells in long-lasting Graves disease (dated by TCRdb to the early 2020s). Some background on the complete study: Newly diagnosed Graves' disease patients had taken antithyroid drugs for less than 3 months. The study was conducted in China and was registered as a clinical trial. Peripheral blood TCR sequencing and RNA sequencing compared persistent Graves' disease patients with newly diagnosed Graves' disease patients. A total of about 35 samples underwent TCR sequencing, from around 13 patients with persistent Graves' disease and approximately 20 patients with newly diagnosed Graves' disease.

Interpreted using the paper, the time point label stands for: newly diagnosed GD, antithyroid drugs for less than 3 months. For both TCR sequencing and RNA sequencing, RNA was extracted from PBMCs using TRIzol. The diagnosis of Graves' disease was made according to American Thyroid Association guidelines. Patients were recruited from an endocrinology department in Xi'an, China. Each patient gave approximately 9 milliliters of peripheral blood, collected in an EDTA anticoagulant tube. PBMCs were isolated by Ficoll Paque Plus density gradient separation without further T cell sorting. An Agilent 2100 Bioanalyzer and agarose gel were used to check RNA quality, while a NanoDrop 2000 measured RNA concentration. This clonotype was counted at least ten times. Its antigen target is currently unknown. No base quality information exists; no much larger clone differs at one position. The paper as a whole reports these results and caveats: Only the TCR beta chain was sequenced and analyzed. TRBV28, TRBJ1-2 and TRBJ2-5 were preferentially used in persistent disease, while TRBV20-1 and TRBJ2-1 were favored in newly diagnosed disease. The authors acknowledged the small sample size as a limitation that may reduce accuracy. Because the primary lesion, thyroid tissue, could not be accessed, the study looked at peripheral blood alone. Patients with persistent disease shared more public clonotypes (approximately 2,500) than newly diagnosed patients did (966). Compared with newly diagnosed patients, patients with persistent Graves' disease had lower TCR Shannon entropy and fewer highly expanded clones, which suggests clonal expansion.

Receptors were amplified or captured by multiplex PCR. Data came from an Illumina HiSeq 4000. iRepertoire HTBI primers and Arm-PCR amplification of CDR3 regions were used to construct TCR beta libraries. PCR products were gel purified before sequencing. The authors' analysis ran thus. Gene usage analysis of CDR3 amino acid clonotypes relied on the roughly 67 TRBV and about 15 TRBJ segments identified across samples. COPE and FqMerger were used to merge the filtered high-quality paired reads into contigs. Contigs were aligned with BLAST to IMGT TRBV, TRBD and TRBJ reference genes, and CDR3 was defined per IMGT. Any clonotype with a frequency above 0.1% was classified as a highly expanded clone. Repertoire diversity was measured by Shannon entropy, and V-J evenness by the Gini coefficient. A clonotype found in more than one individual was treated as public. TCRdb applied fastp at Q25 and MiXCR to the public reads, then kept only in-frame beta chains. CDR3 protein duplicates are merged, each entry listing the most common genes and DNA. TCRdb's processing, not the study's, gives the V and J calls here. Present in this sample are roughly 350,000 distinct CDR3 sequences, around 15% of which were seen just once. Just over 20% of the sample comes from the top ten.

The junction shows trimming of 1 base on V and 3 bases on J, plus 6 bases between the germline ends. The CDR1 and CDR2 encoded by the germline V gene are SGHTA and FQGTGA. The cysteine opens and the phenylalanine closes a CDR3 of 13 amino acids. Of the read, only the CDR3 DNA is kept; its 39 bases are in frame from base 1. These same data were also listed under a study on T cells in Graves' hyperthyroidism and ophthalmopathy. The second study's paper adds: Stable Graves' hyperthyroidism was defined as the absence of progression to ophthalmopathy over 18 months of follow-up. Hyperthyroidism patients were newly diagnosed, with disease duration under 2 months, and aged 18 to 65 years. The study excluded patients with uncontrolled infections, other autoimmune diseases, pregnancy or lactation. Diagnoses were established on the basis of clinical symptoms, serum thyroxine and TRAb, thyroid ultrasound, and orbital computed tomography. For the first round of RT-PCR on the TCR CDR3, the HTBI primer set was used together with the Qiagen OneStep RT-PCR kit. Blood samples also contained most of the expanded thyroid clonotypes (frequency above 0.001), which suggests that blood repertoires may reflect thyroid immune responses. In cross-validation, a model built on a 13 V-J signature told ophthalmopathy apart from stable hyperthyroidism with approximately 91% sensitivity and about 81% specificity, and in testing the same model reached 80%/75%. During validation, the model predicted progression to ophthalmopathy a median of roughly 7.1 months ahead of onset, with more than 55% sensitivity and roughly 72% specificity. To identify TCR V-J signatures that set the groups apart, the researchers used a discovery cohort of 100 patients, made up of approximately 43 with Graves' ophthalmopathy and about 55 with stable Graves' hyperthyroidism. Prospective prediction of ophthalmopathy was tested in an independent validation cohort of 18 to 20 hyperthyroidism patients and 15 to 17 patients who later progressed to ophthalmopathy. The 100 discovery patients were randomly split 7:3 into training and test sets. In addition, the study compared T-cell repertoires in thyroid tissue and in blood from a handful of Graves' hyperthyroidism patients. After blood sampling, hyperthyroidism patients were treated with methimazole at a starting dose of 30 mg daily, and ophthalmopathy patients were treated with high-dose intravenous methylprednisolone. The libraries were constructed in a second round of multiplex PCR and then size-selected and purified. Sequencing of the libraries was done on an Illumina HiSeq2000 using paired-end 100 bp reads. SOAPnuke was used to process the raw data, with reads discarded if the reads contained adapters or uncalled bases, had a mean Phred below 15, or lacked an exact constant-primer or identifier match. High-quality paired reads were merged with COPE v1.2.5, and unique nucleotide sequences were defined as clonotypes. MiTCR v1.1 was used to align the clonotypes against IMGT TRBV, TRBD and TRBJ reference segments. Only V-J combinations with frequency above 0.0001, covering approximately 99% of repertoires, were analysed. A TCS score was defined as the ratio of F50 (clonal expansion) to E x V (chaos), with BLOSUM62-based TCRdist applied between CDR3 peptides within each V-J. Welch's t-statistics and random forest reduced around 510 V-J features to 10 to 15, which were used in a naive Bayes classifier (R e1071). No statistical method was used to set the sample size in advance, and investigators knew the group allocation. According to the paper, TCR Vbeta CDR3 sequencing was carried out on some 140 peripheral blood samples, which came from under 50 ophthalmopathy, around 75 hyperthyroidism and roughly 17 progressor patients.

The chain is assembled from TRBV7-3 and TRBJ2-5; no confident D gene assignment can be made. The sequence derives from a woman between 18 and 29 years old with Graves disease. Donor details come from another sample of the same person, matched by shared clones. The material was peripheral blood mononuclear cells (PBMCs), obtained at new diagnosis, from a patient treated with antithyroid drugs. The DNA sequence follows: TGTGCCAGCAGCTTAAGCCGGGAAGAGACCCAGTACTTC. Its protein reads: CASSLSREETQYF.